The clone carrying this T cell receptor beta chain was observed a handful of times. Its antigen is unknown. V was shortened by 2 bases and J by 7 bases, with 15 bases between the two germline ends. Germline CDR1 and CDR2: GTSNPN and SVGIG (reference sequence). The CDR3 contains 14 residues. This sample was taken from a study of OX40 agonist ivuxolimab in advanced cancers. Looking at the study overall: One hepatocellular carcinoma and two cutaneous melanoma patients partially responded.

Generated by immunoSEQ multiplex PCR, the TCRdb table keeps only in-frame clones and is missing some. The table includes tens of thousands of clones, roughly 92% detected once. Findings of the study overall: Which antigen the expanded peripheral T cells recognized is unknown. Expanded clones tended on average to be more numerous among CD8+ T cells than CD4+.

The material sequenced was CD4+ or CD8+ T cells sorted from blood, taken in a trial of the OX40 agonist ivuxolimab. This receptor was identified in an adult with an advanced solid tumor such as melanoma, head and neck, liver or kidney cancer. The rearrangement uses TRBV30 and TRBJ1-5, with D possibly TRBD1 on 6 matching bases. The CDR3 loop reads CAWSPGQLSQPQHF. CDR3 in DNA: TGTGCCTGGAGTCCAGGACAGTTGTCCCAGCCCCAGCATTTT. Together with reference TRBV30 and TRBJ1-5, the CDR3 gives the full variable domain: SQTIHQWPATLVQPVGSPLSLECTVEGTSNPNLYWYRQAAGRGLQLLFYSVGIGQISSEVPQNLSASRPQDRQFILSSKKLLLSDSGFYLCAWSPGQLSQPQHFGDGTRLSIL.